There are a few counts of the clone carrying this T cell receptor (beta chain). TCRdb re-called the 5' RACE reads with MiXCR, one entry per CDR3 protein. This sample has some 120,000 distinct CDR3 sequences, with roughly 15% found just once. The data derive from a study of T cells after yellow fever vaccination. Germline assignment: CDR1 SQVTM and CDR2 ANQGSEA. V was trimmed by 6 bases and J by 3 bases, leaving 13 bases between them. The CDR3 loop spans 13 amino acids. The chain links TRBV29-1 to TRBJ2-3, with D uncertain. The source of this sequence is a man aged 18 to 35 who received the YFV17D yellow fever vaccine. The sequences come from CD8+ T cells sorted from PBMCs, collected 5 days after the yellow fever booster vaccination. The CDR3 sequence is CSVIGFSTDTQYF. The CDR3, as DNA: TGCAGCGTGATAGGGTTTAGTACAGATACGCAGTATTTT.